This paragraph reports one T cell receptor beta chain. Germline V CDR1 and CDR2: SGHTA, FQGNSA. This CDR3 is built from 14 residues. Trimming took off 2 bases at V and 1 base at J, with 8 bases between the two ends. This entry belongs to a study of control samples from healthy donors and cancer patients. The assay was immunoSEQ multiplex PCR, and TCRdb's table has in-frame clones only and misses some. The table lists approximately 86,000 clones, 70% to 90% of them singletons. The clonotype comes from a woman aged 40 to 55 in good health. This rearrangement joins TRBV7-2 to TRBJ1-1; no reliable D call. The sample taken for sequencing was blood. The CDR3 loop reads CASSLMAANTEAFF. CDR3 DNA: TGTGCCAGCAGCTTAATGGCGGCGAACACTGAAGCTTTCTTT.